Following are 27 T cell receptor beta chains from one sample sequenced in a study of shared T cell receptors in the human thymus. Some clones are missing from TCRdb's copy, which holds only in-frame ones; the method was immunoSEQ multiplex PCR. The sample holds roughly 700,000 clones, roughly 90% seen once. This sample also belongs to another study, concerning human thymus T cells.

Input material: thymocytes. Receptors were obtained from a boy under three years old with a congenital heart defect.

J is TRBJ2-1 and V is TRBV2; D unclear. Germline CDR1 and CDR2: SNHLY and FYNNEI. Trimming took off 3 bases at V and 5 bases at J, with 5 bases between the two ends. This CDR3 comprises 12 residues. CDR3 sequence (DNA): TGTGCCAGCAGTGAGGCAAACAATGAGCAGTTCTTC. Translation gives CASSEANNEQFF.

The V call is TRBV6-5, the J call TRBJ2-2; TRBD2 might be the D (5 bases). V lost 10 bases, J lost 4 bases, and 13 bases lay in between. Germline V gene sequence: CDR1 MNHEY, CDR2 SVGAGI. The CDR3 runs 13 residues. The CDR3 here is CATGEGGTGELFF. CDR3 DNA sequence: TGTGCCACCGGCGAGGGCGGCACCGGGGAGCTGTTTTTT.

This chain links TRBV5-7 with TRBJ2-5; perhaps TRBD1 as D (6 bases). TRBV5-7 is recorded as an ORF, its role being uncertain. CDR3 size: 13 residues. V lost 1 base, J lost 5 bases, and 9 bases lay in between. CDR3 bases: TGTGCCAGCAGCTTGAGGGGGTCGGAGACCCAGTACTTC. Protein sequence: CASSLRGSETQYF.

The chain carries TRBV11-2 and TRBJ2-1; 16 positions agree with TRBD2. CDR1 is SGHAT and CDR2 is FQNNGV in the germline V gene. This CDR3 comprises 19 residues. The trim removed 5 bases at V and 7 bases at J, leaving 14 bases unmatched. The CDR3 loop is CASSPRPGLAGGPDNEQFF. In DNA form, the CDR3 reads TGTGCCAGCAGCCCTCGCCCGGGACTAGCGGGAGGGCCGGATAATGAGCAGTTCTTC.

This clone was recorded only once. This chain joins TRBV10-3 and TRBJ1-1; TRBD1 matches at 9 bases. Germline V gene lookup returns CDR1 ENHRY and CDR2 SYGVKD. The J segment lost 5 bases and the V segment lost 2 bases, leaving 9 bases of the junction unmatched. CDR3 length equals 16 residues. The DNA for the CDR3 is TGTGCCATCAGTGAGGCGCCGGGACAGGGATTTACTGAAGCTTTCTTT. Protein product: CAISEAPGQGFTEAFF.

The V and J genes are TRBV7-2 and TRBJ2-1; 9 bases line up with TRBD2. CDR1 is SGHTA, CDR2 FQGNSA, per germline. The CDR3 length is 18 residues. Trimming removed 5 bases from V and 0 bases from J; junction bases left unmatched: 11. CDR3 amino acids: CASSPNPSGESSYNEQFF. CDR3 DNA: TGTGCCAGCAGCCCCAACCCTAGCGGGGAAAGCTCCTACAATGAGCAGTTCTTC.

V gene TRBV5-6 combines with J gene TRBJ2-3; D might be TRBD2 (6 bases). Germline CDR1 SGHDT, CDR2 YYEEEE. V shed 4 bases and J shed 0 bases, with 18 bases lying between them. The CDR3 consists of 17 residues. As DNA, the CDR3 is TGTGCCAGCAGCCTCCCGGGCCAGCGGGCTAGCACAGATACGCAGTATTTT. Its translation: CASSLPGQRASTDTQYF.

The table lists this clone with a count of one. The chain has TRBV7-6 and TRBJ1-3, with D hard to call. CDR1 SGHVS and CDR2 FNYEAQ come from the germline V gene. The length of the CDR3 is 16 residues. Deletions cut 2 bases from V and 0 bases from J, with 11 bases between. CDR3 region: CASSLYYKNSGNTIYF. CDR3 in DNA: TGTGCCAGCAGCTTATACTACAAGAACTCTGGAAACACCATATATTTT.

As concerns this clone: The same CDR3 also results from other DNA sequences found in this sample. The chain carries TRBV5-1 and TRBJ2-5; 11 nucleotides match TRBD2. The J segment lost 3 bases and the V segment lost 4 bases, leaving 2 bases of the junction unmatched. Germline V lookup: CDR1 SGHRS, CDR2 YFSETQ. The CDR3 has 14 residues. CDR3 residues: CASSRLAGKETQYF. The DNA for the CDR3 is TGCGCCAGCAGCCGACTAGCGGGAAAAGAGACCCAGTACTTC.

This clone has just one count. The chain couples TRBV7-2 to TRBJ2-7; 10 positions agree with TRBD2. V gave up 1 base and J gave up 3 bases; unmatched junction bases: 9. The germline CDR1 and CDR2 sequences are SGHTA and FQGNSA. CDR3 size: 17 residues. The CDR3 coding sequence is TGTGCCAGCAGCTTAGGATCTCGGGCTAGCGGGAGCTACGAGCAGTACTTC. Encoded protein: CASSLGSRASGSYEQYF.

The chain couples TRBV27 to TRBJ2-6; possible D gene TRBD1, 6 bases. CDR1 is MNHEY, CDR2 SMNVEV, per germline (reference sequence). CDR3 size: 16 residues. V was shortened by 5 bases and J by 1 base, with 12 bases between the two germline ends. CDR3 protein: CASSENTGSGANVLTF. CDR3 in DNA: TGTGCCAGCAGTGAAAACACAGGGTCTGGGGCCAACGTCCTGACTTTC.

The chain recombines TRBV13 with TRBJ2-7; D remains ambiguous. The CDR3 consists of 11 residues. Trimming removed 5 bases at V and 2 bases at J, with 4 bases between. CDR1 is PRHDT, CDR2 FYEKMQ, per germline (reference sequence). CDR3 sequence: CASSGPYEQYF. The CDR3 region has the DNA TGTGCCAGCAGCGGGCCCTACGAGCAGTACTTC.

The chain is built from TRBV29-1 and TRBJ2-3, with D unresolved. V was shortened by 7 bases and J by 4 bases, with 12 bases between the two germline ends. This CDR3 has 12 residues. Germline values: CDR1 SQVTM, CDR2 ANQGSEA. CDR3 residues: CSGSISPDTQYF. The CDR3, as DNA: TGCAGCGGATCTATCTCACCAGATACGCAGTATTTT.

The chain has TRBV4-3 and TRBJ2-1; weak D call: TRBD1 (6 bases). In germline, CDR1 is LGHNA, CDR2 YSLEER. This CDR3 is 15 amino acids long. V was shortened by 1 base and J by 8 bases, with 15 bases between the two germline ends. The DNA for the CDR3 is TGCGCCAGCAGCCAAGTCAGGGGAGCGGAGGATGAGCAGTTCTTC. This encodes CASSQVRGAEDEQFF.

This chain links TRBV30 with TRBJ1-2; 11 nucleotides agree with TRBD1. Germline V CDR1 and CDR2: GTSNPN, SVGIG (reference sequence). CDR3 length: 14 amino acids. V lost 4 bases, J lost 7 bases, and 8 bases stayed unmatched. The DNA for the CDR3 is TGTGCCTGGAATGTTGGGGGACAGGGGGGTGGCTACACCTTC. Residues: CAWNVGGQGGGYTF.

The rearrangement uses TRBV27 and TRBJ2-7, with D perhaps matching TRBD1 (6 bases). CDR3 length: 11 residues. The germline V gene has CDR1 MNHEY and CDR2 SMNVEV (reference sequence). The ends were cut back, 8 bases at V and 6 bases at J, with 11 bases in the middle. DNA of the CDR3: TGTGCCAGCGGGGGCCGGGGCGAGCAGTACTTC. Amino acids: CASGGRGEQYF.

This clone has only one observation. The V gene is TRBV5-4, the J gene TRBJ2-3, with 9 bases fitting TRBD2. V was pared by 4 bases and J by 5 bases, with 17 bases of the junction left unmatched. CDR1 is SGHNT and CDR2 is YYREEE in the germline V gene (reference sequence). This CDR3 comprises 18 residues. CDR3 protein: CASSHKNRRLAEQDTQYF. The CDR3 DNA sequence: TGTGCCAGCAGCCACAAAAACAGGCGACTAGCGGAACAAGATACGCAGTATTTT.

The CDR3: CASSQDIQGTTEQYF. The CDR3 DNA sequence: TGCGCCAGCAGCCAAGATATACAGGGAACCACCGAGCAGTACTTC. The V call is TRBV4-1, the J call TRBJ2-7; D possibly corresponds to TRBD1 (6 bases). This CDR3 spans 15 amino acids. Trimming left V 0 bases short and J 6 bases short, with 15 bases between. Germline V gene sequence: CDR1 MGHRA, CDR2 YSYEKL.

The chain recombines TRBV7-9 with TRBJ2-6, with D possibly TRBD1 on 6 matching bases. Germline V gene sequence: CDR1 SEHNR, CDR2 FQNEAQ (reference sequence). The V gene lost 1 base and the J gene lost 0 bases, with 16 bases spanning the gap. This CDR3 contains 19 residues. The CDR3 DNA is TGTGCCAGCAGCTTAGGTGTAGGGGGACCTACCTCTGGGGCCAACGTCCTGACTTTC. It yields the protein CASSLGVGGPTSGANVLTF. Variable domain in full (rest from reference TRBV7-9 and TRBJ2-6): DTGVSQNPRHKITKRGQNVTFRCDPISEHNRLYWYRQTLGQGPEFLTYFQNEAQLEKSRLLSDRFSAERPKGSFSTLEIQRTEQGDSAMYLCASSLGVGGPTSGANVLTFGAGSRLTVL.

This clone was counted only a few times. The gene calls are TRBV19 and TRBJ2-1; 11 bases fit TRBD2. Trimming took 8 bases from V and 7 from J; bases not matched to a gene: 10. Germline V gene data show CDR1 as LNHDA and CDR2 as SQIVND (reference sequence). The CDR3 extends over 15 amino acids. CDR3 DNA: TGTGCCAGTCACTTAGCGGGAGGGCCTTCTAATGAGCAGTTCTTC. Protein: CASHLAGGPSNEQFF.

This clone was picked up one time. This rearrangement joins TRBV7-2 to TRBJ2-5; TRBD2 aligns across 8 bases. Germline CDR1 reads SGHTA; CDR2 reads FQGNSA. CDR3 length: 15 amino acids. V lost 0 bases, J lost 3 bases, and 3 bases stayed unmatched. For the CDR3, the DNA is TGTGCCAGCAGCTTAGCGTCGGGAGGGAAAGAGACCCAGTACTTC. Translation gives CASSLASGGKETQYF.

V is TRBV20-1 and J is TRBJ1-1, with D unresolved. The CDR3 sequence is 10 residues long. Trimming took 5 bases from V and 7 from J, leaving 8 bases between them. Germline CDR1 DFQATT, CDR2 SNEGSKA (reference sequence). Written as DNA, the CDR3 is TGCAGTGCTGCTCCGCGTGAAGCTTTCTTT. Protein product: CSAAPREAFF.

The chain has TRBV27 and TRBJ1-1; D may be TRBD1 (6 bases). Germline lookup yields CDR1 MNHEY and CDR2 SMNVEV (reference sequence). The CDR3 has 14 amino acids. Deletions cut 5 bases from V and 1 base from J, with 11 bases between. The CDR3 reads CASSGPGANTEAFF. The CDR3 DNA follows: TGTGCCAGCAGTGGTCCAGGGGCGAACACTGAAGCTTTCTTT.

The chain is built from TRBV5-8 and TRBJ1-4, with D tentatively TRBD1 (5 bases). V lost 1 base to trimming and J lost 14 bases, with 12 bases between them. The germline CDR1 and CDR2 sequences are SGHTS and YDEGEE. This CDR3 has 12 residues. Here the CDR3 DNA reads TGTGCCAGCAGCTTGTGGGGTCCAGGGCTGTTTTTT. Its translation is CASSLWGPGLFF.

This chain uses TRBV19 with TRBJ2-7; 11 nucleotides agree with TRBD2. Germline V gene data show CDR1 as LNHDA and CDR2 as SQIVND (reference sequence). There are 14 residues in the CDR3. The V segment lost 8 bases and the J segment 3 bases; nucleotides outside the gene matches: 6. This CDR3 reads CASQLAGGRYEQYF. The CDR3 bases are TGTGCCAGTCAGCTAGCGGGAGGACGCTACGAGCAGTACTTC.

The chain recombines TRBV4-3 with TRBJ2-7; 8 bases agree with TRBD1. CDR3 length: 15 amino acids. The germline CDR1 and CDR2 sequences are LGHNA and YSLEER. The V and J ends lost 1 base and 3 bases, in that order; junction bases with no gene match: 5. The CDR3 DNA follows: TGCGCCAGCAGCCAAGTGGCCAGGGGGCTCTACGAGCAGTACTTC. Translating it yields CASSQVARGLYEQYF.

The chain recombines TRBV27 with TRBJ2-7; 13 bases are a match to TRBD2. Unmatched junction bases numbered 6, after V lost 5 bases and J lost 2 bases. This CDR3 is built from 16 residues. Germline CDR1 reads MNHEY; CDR2 reads SMNVEV (reference sequence). CDR3 protein: CASSIGLAGDPYEQYF. The DNA of the CDR3 is TGTGCCAGCAGTATAGGACTAGCGGGAGACCCCTACGAGCAGTACTTC.